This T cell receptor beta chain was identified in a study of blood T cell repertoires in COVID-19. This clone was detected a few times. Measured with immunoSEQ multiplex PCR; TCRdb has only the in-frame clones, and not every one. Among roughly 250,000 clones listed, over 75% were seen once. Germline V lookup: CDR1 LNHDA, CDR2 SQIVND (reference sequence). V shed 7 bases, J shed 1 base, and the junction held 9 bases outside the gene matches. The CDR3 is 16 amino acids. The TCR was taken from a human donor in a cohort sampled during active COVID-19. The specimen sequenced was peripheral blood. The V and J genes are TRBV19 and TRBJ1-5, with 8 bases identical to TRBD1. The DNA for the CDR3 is TGTGCCAGTATCGACCTAGGACAGGGAAGCAATCAGCCCCAGCATTTT. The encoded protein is CASIDLGQGSNQPQHF. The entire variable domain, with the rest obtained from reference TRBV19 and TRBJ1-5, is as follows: DGGITQSPKYLFRKEGQNVTLSCEQNLNHDAMYWYRQDPGQGLRLIYYSQIVNDFQKGDIAEGYSVSREKKESFPLTVTSAQKNPTAFYLCASIDLGQGSNQPQHFGDGTRLSIL.